The 18 T cell receptor beta chains below all came from one sample that was sequenced in a study of type 1 regulatory T cells. MiXCR was run by TCRdb on the reads, yielding one entry per CDR3 protein. The sample shows around 88,000 distinct CDR3 sequences, roughly 30% of them seen only once. The sample taken for sequencing was CD4+ T cells, either the whole sample or a sorted fraction (not recorded which). The receptors here all came from a human donor in good health.

The CDR3 DNA is TGTGCCAGCAGACCCACAGGGCTCCCCTACTCTGGGGCCAACGTCCTGACTTTC. It specifies CASRPTGLPYSGANVLTF. V gene TRBV27 combines with J gene TRBJ2-6, with D maybe TRBD1 (6 bases). The CDR3 spans 18 residues. Germline CDR1 MNHEY, CDR2 SMNVEV (reference sequence). V dropped 6 bases and J dropped 0 bases, with 18 bases sitting between them.

This chain links TRBV29-1 with TRBJ2-6, with 7 nucleotides matching TRBD1. With 5 bases clipped from V and 4 bases from J, the junction kept 8 bases outside the gene matches. The CDR3 spans 15 residues. The germline gives CDR1 SQVTM, CDR2 ANQGSEA. Written as DNA, the CDR3 is TGCAGCGTTATTCTACAGGGGCTAGGGGCCAACGTCCTGACTTTC. It yields the protein CSVILQGLGANVLTF.

This clonotype was counted only a few times. This chain joins TRBV20-1 and TRBJ2-5; D ambiguous. Per germline, CDR1 DFQATT and CDR2 SNEGSKA (reference sequence). The V end lost 5 bases, the J end lost 1 base, and 2 bases lay between the germline ends. The CDR3 contains 10 residues. CDR3 nucleotide sequence: TGCAGTGCTGCCCAAGAGACCCAGTACTTC. Translation gives CSAAQETQYF.

In its sample, this clonotype was seen a few times. The rearrangement uses TRBV7-7 and TRBJ2-2; D is possibly TRBD2 (5 bases). Germline values: CDR1 SSHAT, CDR2 FNYEAQ (reference sequence). V was trimmed by 8 bases and J by 5 bases, leaving 12 bases between them. The CDR3 is 13 amino acids. This CDR3 is CASRASTTGELFF. The CDR3 region has the DNA TGTGCCAGCCGGGCTAGCACGACCGGGGAGCTGTTTTTT. The whole variable domain, filled in from reference TRBV7-7 and TRBJ2-2, reads GAGVSQSPRYKVTKRGQDVTLRCDPISSHATLYWYQQALGQGPEFLTYFNYEAQPDKSGLPSDRFSAERPEGSISTLTIQRTEQRDSAMYRCASRASTTGELFFGEGSRLTVL.

The rearrangement joins TRBV29-1 to TRBJ2-3; 9 nucleotides align to TRBD1. Germline V CDR1 and CDR2: SQVTM, ANQGSEA. After removal of 4 bases from V and 2 bases from J, the junction contained 4 bases not matched to a gene. The CDR3 totals 14 residues. CDR3 nucleotide sequence: TGCAGCGTTGCACAGGGGGCTCTCACAGATACGCAGTATTTT. It specifies CSVAQGALTDTQYF.

This clonotype came up a few times. V is TRBV6-2 or TRBV6-3 and J is TRBJ2-1; 9 bases are a match to TRBD2. CDR1 is MNHEY, CDR2 SVGEGT, per germline. This CDR3 region has 16 residues. The junction had 12 bases not matched to a gene; V was cut back by 5 bases and J by 7 bases. The chain's CDR3 is CASSTPSGKFRNEQFF. The CDR3 nucleotides are TGTGCCAGCAGTACCCCTAGCGGGAAGTTCCGGAATGAGCAGTTCTTC.

The chain employs TRBV6-5 and TRBJ2-7; TRBD2 matches 9 bases. The V and J ends lost 0 bases and 1 base, in that order; junction bases with no gene match: 4. The germline gives CDR1 MNHEY, CDR2 SVGAGI. The CDR3 extends over 16 amino acids. For the CDR3, the DNA is TGTGCCAGCAGTTACTCGATCCTAGCGGGGTCCTACGAGCAGTACTTC. Amino acids: CASSYSILAGSYEQYF.

J is TRBJ2-3 and V is TRBV6-5; the D gene is possibly TRBD2 (6 bases). This CDR3 has 16 amino acids. V was shortened by 0 bases and J by 2 bases, with 12 bases between the two germline ends. Germline V gene data show CDR1 as MNHEY and CDR2 as SVGAGI. Here the CDR3 DNA reads TGTGCCAGCAGTTACTCGGCCAGCGGGCTCACAGATACGCAGTATTTT. It encodes CASSYSASGLTDTQYF.

This clonotype was observed a few times. The chain is built from TRBV15 and TRBJ2-7; the D is unclear. The CDR3 sequence is 13 residues long. The V end was cut by 4 bases, the J end by 3 bases, with 10 bases between. Per the germline V gene, CDR1 is LNHNV and CDR2 is YYDKDF (reference sequence). CDR3 loop: CATSTRPGYEQYF. In DNA, the CDR3 is TGTGCCACCAGCACAAGACCCGGCTACGAGCAGTACTTC.

The V gene is TRBV7-2, the J gene TRBJ2-7, with 10 bases identical to TRBD2. Unmatched junction bases numbered 5, after V lost 0 bases and J lost 12 bases. The CDR3 consists of 13 residues. Germline V lookup: CDR1 SGHTA, CDR2 FQGNSA. This chain's CDR3 is CASSLAQREGLYF. The CDR3 DNA sequence: TGTGCCAGCAGCTTAGCACAGCGGGAGGGACTGTACTTC.

The V and J genes are TRBV30 and TRBJ1-2; possibly TRBD1 for D (5 bases). This CDR3 comprises 12 residues. Germline V CDR1 and CDR2: GTSNPN, SVGIG (reference sequence). V lost 0 bases and J lost 4, with 6 bases in between. CDR3 sequence: CAWSVRGYGYTF. The DNA for the CDR3 is TGTGCCTGGAGTGTGAGGGGCTATGGCTACACCTTC. The entire variable domain, with the rest obtained from reference TRBV30 and TRBJ1-2, is as follows: SQTIHQWPATLVQPVGSPLSLECTVEGTSNPNLYWYRQAAGRGLQLLFYSVGIGQISSEVPQNLSASRPQDRQFILSSKKLLLSDSGFYLCAWSVRGYGYTFGSGTRLTVV.

This rearrangement joins TRBV5-1 to TRBJ2-1; D gene unclear. In germline, CDR1 is SGHRS, CDR2 YFSETQ. Trimming took off 2 bases at V and 6 bases at J, with 9 bases between the two ends. This CDR3 is built from 13 residues. CDR3 protein: CASSFMTFNEQFF. The CDR3 DNA reads TGCGCCAGCAGCTTTATGACTTTCAATGAGCAGTTCTTC.

V gene TRBV7-9 combines with J gene TRBJ2-7, with D unresolved. Germline V gives CDR1 SEHNR, CDR2 FQNEAQ (reference sequence). V dropped 3 bases and J dropped 0 bases, with 6 bases sitting between them. The CDR3 consists of 13 residues. Here the CDR3 reads CASSFPDSYEQYF. The CDR3 nucleotides are TGTGCCAGCAGCTTTCCCGACTCCTACGAGCAGTACTTC.

This chain joins TRBV4-3 and TRBJ2-5; 12 bases line up with TRBD2. The CDR3 contains 18 residues. Germline lookup yields CDR1 LGHNA and CDR2 YSLEER. The V gene end was trimmed by 4 bases and the J gene end by 2 bases; junction bases not matched to a gene: 11. This CDR3 reads CASSPRVLAGGPQETQYF. CDR3 in DNA: TGCGCCAGCAGCCCGAGGGTACTAGCGGGAGGCCCACAAGAGACCCAGTACTTC.

This clonotype has only a few counts. The V and J genes are TRBV7-2 and TRBJ2-3; D gene unclear. In germline, CDR1 is SGHTA, CDR2 FQGNSA. Between the trimmed V and J ends, which lost 3 bases and 0 bases, there was a span of 7 bases. This CDR3 is 14 amino acids long. CDR3 sequence reads: CASSFQTSTDTQYF. The CDR3 region has the DNA TGTGCCAGCAGCTTCCAGACTAGCACAGATACGCAGTATTTT.

This clonotype was detected only once. The V gene is TRBV19, the J gene TRBJ1-2, with no clear D. The germline gives CDR1 LNHDA, CDR2 SQIVND (reference sequence). With 3 bases removed from V and 4 bases from J, the gap between germline ends came to 15 bases. The CDR3 consists of 15 residues. This CDR3 is CASSMGILRSYGYTF. DNA of the CDR3: TGTGCCAGTAGTATGGGAATCTTACGCAGCTATGGCTACACCTTC.

The sample holds a few counts of this clonotype. The CDR3 spells CASSTVTYEQYF. As DNA, the CDR3 is TGTGCCAGCAGCACCGTTACCTACGAGCAGTACTTC. The J gene is TRBJ2-7, the V gene TRBV7-2; D gene ambiguous. V was pared by 5 bases and J by 2 bases, with 7 bases between. The CDR3 is 12 amino acids. The V gene's germline CDR1 is SGHTA and CDR2 FQGNSA.

A few counts support this clonotype. This sequence joins TRBV2 and TRBJ1-1, with 11 positions matching TRBD1. CDR1 is SNHLY and CDR2 is FYNNEI in the germline V gene. The CDR3 is 14 residues long. V lost 4 bases to trimming and J lost 4 bases; unmatched junction nucleotides: 2. CDR3 loop: CASSGGTGGTEAFF. The DNA of the CDR3 is TGTGCCAGCAGTGGAGGGACAGGGGGCACTGAAGCTTTCTTT.